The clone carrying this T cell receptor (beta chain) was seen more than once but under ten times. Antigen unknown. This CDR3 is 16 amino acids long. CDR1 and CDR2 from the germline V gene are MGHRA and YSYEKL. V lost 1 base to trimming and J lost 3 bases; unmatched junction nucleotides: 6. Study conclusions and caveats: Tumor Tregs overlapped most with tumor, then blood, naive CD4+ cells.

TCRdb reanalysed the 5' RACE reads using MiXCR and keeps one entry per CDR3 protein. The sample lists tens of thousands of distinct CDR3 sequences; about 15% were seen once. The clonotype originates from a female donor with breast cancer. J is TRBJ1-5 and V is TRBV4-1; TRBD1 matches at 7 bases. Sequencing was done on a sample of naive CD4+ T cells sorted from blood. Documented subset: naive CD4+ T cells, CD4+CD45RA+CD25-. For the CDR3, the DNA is TGCGCCAGCAGCCAAGTAACAACAGGGGTCAATCAGCCCCAGCATTTT. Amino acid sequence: CASSQVTTGVNQPQHF.